The rows below give T cell receptor beta chains drawn from one sample of a study of T cell responses to AZD1222 COVID-19 vaccine. Sequenced by immunoSEQ multiplex PCR; TCRdb stores in-frame clones only, minus some. This table holds about 83,000 clones, approximately 90% found once. Sequences were derived from peripheral blood, sampled 28 days after the second AZD1222 dose. All receptors come from an adult who received the AZD1222 COVID-19 vaccine. Each CDR3 is given with its conserved first and last residue. A D gene is named only where the DNA matches it firmly. Not every row has a clone size; where given, it reads once, few, many or a size class.

once	TRBV6-5	TRBJ2-7	TRBD2	CASSFTGTSVSEQYF	TGTGCCAGCAGCTTTACCGGGACTAGCGTATCCGAGCAGTACTTC
few	TRBV3-1/TRBV3-2	TRBJ1-5	NA	CASSRELTNQPQHF	TGTGCCAGCTCTCGGGAACTCACCAATCAGCCCCAGCATTTT
NA	TRBV21-1	TRBJ1-5	NA	CASSASSGTGEDQPQHF	TGTGCCAGCAGCGCCTCCTCGGGGACAGGGGAAGATCAGCCCCAGCATTTT
NA	TRBV3-1/TRBV3-2	TRBJ1-4	TRBD1	CASSLQGASNEKLFF	TGTGCCAGCAGCCTCCAGGGGGCTTCTAATGAAAAACTGTTTTTT
NA	TRBV6-1	TRBJ1-5	NA	CASSSGWQPQHF	TGTGCCAGCAGTTCAGGATGGCAGCCCCAGCATTTT
NA	TRBV5-1	TRBJ2-1	TRBD2	CASSPGTGGGEQFF	TGCGCCAGCAGCCCAGGGACGGGAGGGGGTGAGCAGTTCTTC
NA	TRBV27	TRBJ2-7	NA	CASSYGRERYEQYF	TGTGCCAGCAGTTACGGCAGGGAACGGTACGAGCAGTACTTC
NA	TRBV2	TRBJ1-4	TRBD1	CASSVDRGKLFF	TGTGCCAGCAGTGTGGACAGGGGGAAACTGTTTTTT
NA	TRBV27	TRBJ2-7	TRBD2	CASSFDREVAEQYF	TGTGCCAGCAGTTTTGATCGGGAGGTGGCCGAGCAGTACTTC
NA	TRBV7-2	TRBJ2-1	NA	CASSFYPIRDEQFF	TGTGCCAGCAGCTTCTACCCGATTCGGGATGAGCAGTTCTTC
NA	TRBV18	TRBJ1-1	NA	CASSQGTGKNTEAFF	TGTGCCAGCTCCCAGGGAACGGGGAAAAACACTGAAGCTTTCTTT
once	TRBV6-5	TRBJ1-1	NA	CASPKVAGRTEAFF	TGTGCCAGCCCCAAAGTGGCAGGTCGGACTGAAGCTTTCTTT
few	TRBV6-5	TRBJ1-2	NA	CASSSTWTENYGYTF	TGTGCCAGCAGCTCCACCTGGACGGAAAACTATGGCTACACCTTC
NA	TRBV28	TRBJ1-2	TRBD1	CASSPRQGVYGYTF	TGTGCCAGCAGTCCCAGACAGGGGGTTTATGGCTACACCTTC
NA	TRBV28	TRBJ1-4	TRBD1	CASSLGGQVNEKLFF	TGTGCCAGCAGTTTAGGGGGACAGGTTAATGAAAAACTGTTTTTT
NA	TRBV25-1	TRBJ2-3	TRBD2	CASSEGGRAGDTQYF	TGTGCCAGCAGTGAGGGCGGGAGGGCCGGAGATACGCAGTATTTT
NA	TRBV6-1	TRBJ2-1	NA	CASSGLDARTLGEQFF	TGTGCCAGCAGTGGATTGGACGCACGAACCCTGGGTGAGCAGTTCTTC
NA	TRBV7-9	TRBJ1-4	NA	CASNPGGGEKLFF	TGTGCCAGCAACCCTGGCGGGGGGGAAAAACTGTTTTTT
NA	TRBV9	TRBJ1-5	NA	CASNPGGGNNQPQHF	TGTGCCAGCAACCCTGGGGGGGGGAACAATCAGCCCCAGCATTTT
NA	TRBV4-3	TRBJ2-7	NA	CASSQEEGLGEQYF	TGCGCCAGCAGCCAAGAAGAGGGTTTGGGGGAGCAGTACTTC
NA	TRBV5-5	TRBJ2-5	NA	CASSLGGLLQETQYF	TGTGCCAGCAGCTTGGGCGGACTGCTCCAAGAGACCCAGTACTTC
NA	TRBV3-1/TRBV3-2	TRBJ1-4	NA	CASSTSREKLFF	TGTGCCAGCAGTACCTCGCGGGAAAAACTGTTTTTT
NA	TRBV20-1	TRBJ2-2	NA	CSASKVTGELFF	TGCAGTGCTAGTAAGGTCACCGGGGAGCTGTTTTTT
NA	TRBV30	TRBJ2-3	NA	CAWSSARFSTDTQYF	TGTGCCTGGAGTTCAGCACGTTTTAGCACAGATACGCAGTATTTT
NA	TRBV11-2	TRBJ1-6	TRBD1	CASSPRTGGSSYNSPLHF	TGTGCCAGCAGCCCCCGGACAGGGGGTAGCTCCTATAATTCACCCCTCCACTTT
NA	TRBV5-6	TRBJ1-2	NA	CASSSDLNYGYTF	TGTGCCAGCAGCTCGGACCTAAACTATGGCTACACCTTC
NA	TRBV30	TRBJ1-1	NA	CAWRSTEAFF	TGTGCCTGGAGAAGTACAGAAGCTTTCTTT
once	TRBV6-5	TRBJ2-5	NA	CASSYSTETQYF	TGTGCCAGCAGTTACTCGACTGAGACCCAGTACTTC
NA	TRBV15	TRBJ1-6	NA	CATRKEDPGREASPLHF	TGTGCCACCAGAAAAGAGGATCCGGGGCGAGAGGCTTCACCCCTCCACTTT
NA	TRBV9	TRBJ1-4	NA	CASSVGEVTAREKLFF	TGTGCCAGCAGCGTAGGAGAAGTCACGGCTCGGGAAAAACTGTTTTTT
once	TRBV28	TRBJ1-6	NA	CASSQSRGSPLHF	TGTGCCAGCAGTCAATCCAGGGGATCACCCCTCCACTTT
NA	TRBV28	TRBJ1-2	TRBD1	CASSSFGTQGAGYTF	TGTGCCAGCAGTTCCTTTGGGACTCAGGGGGCTGGCTACACCTTC
NA	TRBV21-1	TRBJ1-5	NA	CASSRCGTDKNQPQHF	TGTGCCAGCAGCCGTTGTGGGACAGACAAGAATCAGCCCCAGCATTTT
NA	TRBV7-9	TRBJ1-4	TRBD1	CASRDRGGNEKLFF	TGTGCCAGCAGGGACAGGGGTGGTAATGAAAAACTGTTTTTT
once	TRBV6-2/TRBV6-3	TRBJ2-1	NA	CASSYGRRTSSYNEQFF	TGTGCCAGCAGTTACGGGCGCAGGACAAGCTCCTACAATGAGCAGTTCTTC
NA	TRBV21-1	TRBJ1-4	NA	CASSKRRGRNEKLFF	TGTGCCAGCAGCAAACGCCGGGGCAGGAATGAAAAACTGTTTTTT
NA	TRBV18	TRBJ2-5	NA	CASSPSVSETQYF	TGTGCCAGCTCACCGTCAGTATCAGAGACCCAGTACTTC
once	TRBV27	TRBJ1-5	NA	CASSPGRGNQPQHF	TGTGCCAGCAGTCCAGGACGGGGCAATCAGCCCCAGCATTTT
NA	TRBV4-3	TRBJ1-3	NA	CASSQDHGGGTGGIYF	TGCGCCAGCAGCCAAGATCACGGAGGAGGAACGGGTGGCATATATTTT
NA	TRBV6-4	TRBJ1-6	NA	CASKGQGNSPLHF	TGTGCCAGCAAGGGGCAGGGGAATTCACCCCTCCACTTT
NA	TRBV2	TRBJ1-1	TRBD1	CARTTGQTEAFF	TGTGCCAGAACGACAGGGCAAACTGAAGCTTTCTTT
NA	TRBV5-1	TRBJ1-1	NA	CASSLSGSAFF	TGCGCCAGCAGCTTGTCAGGATCCGCTTTCTTT
NA	TRBV5-4	TRBJ2-5	NA	CASSLAVGQGETQYF	TGTGCCAGCAGCTTGGCCGTAGGGCAGGGGGAGACCCAGTACTTC
NA	TRBV28	TRBJ2-7	NA	CASSRLQGEQYF	TGTGCCAGCAGCCGACTACAGGGCGAGCAGTACTTC
once	TRBV29-1	TRBJ2-7	NA	CSVEGGTGFYEQYF	TGCAGCGTTGAGGGGGGGACAGGATTCTACGAGCAGTACTTC
NA	TRBV5-1	TRBJ1-4	NA	CASSLAAGVEEKLFF	TGCGCCAGCAGCTTGGCCGCAGGGGTAGAGGAAAAACTGTTTTTT
NA	TRBV20-1	TRBJ1-2	NA	CSASFGSRGGFAYGYTF	TGCAGTGCTAGTTTTGGGTCTAGGGGAGGGTTCGCCTATGGCTACACCTTC
NA	TRBV28	TRBJ1-5	TRBD1	CASSFGTGGNQPQHF	TGTGCCAGCAGTTTCGGGACAGGTGGTAATCAGCCCCAGCATTTT
NA	TRBV15	TRBJ2-1	TRBD1	CATSTRTGVNNEQFF	TGTGCCACCAGCACTCGGACAGGGGTGAACAATGAGCAGTTCTTC